This T cell receptor beta chain was identified during a study of T cells after yellow fever vaccination. Study at large: The authors prepared low-cell-number fractions using SMART-Seq v4 Ultra Low Input. Study-wide results and caveats: Boosting was followed by the reappearance of most primary-vaccination clones (approximately 97% CD4, 88% CD8). The secondary T-cell response peaked on day 5, not day 15, but was weaker.

About this clonotype: The antigen remains undetermined.

Making TCR cDNA involved 5'RACE template switching, which added UMIs and a universal primer site. Via MiXCR, TCRdb re-called the 5' RACE reads, giving one row per CDR3 protein. The data contain hundreds of thousands of distinct CDR3 sequences, about 9.9% of them singletons. The CDR3 runs 12 residues. Germline CDR1 is MNHNS and CDR2 is SASEGT. V was shortened by 4 bases and J by 8 bases, with 10 bases between the two germline ends. This receptor was obtained from a man aged 18 to 30 who received the YFV17D yellow fever vaccine. Sample: PBMCs, taken on the day of the first yellow fever vaccination. The gene calls are TRBV6-1 and TRBJ2-3, with unresolved D. DNA of the CDR3: TGTGCCAGCAGTGCGAGCCTAGTTACGCAGTATTTT. Translating it yields CASSASLVTQYF.